The 2 T cell receptor beta chains reported below all come from one sample, sequenced in a study of identical twins. Using its own MiXCR run on the 5' RACE reads, TCRdb lists one record per CDR3 protein. The table lists 1.5 million to 2 million distinct CDR3 sequences, roughly 35% of them singletons. The sequencing input was cord blood. All receptors come from a newborn girl in good health.

The V call is TRBV6-5, the J call TRBJ2-7, with a tentative D call TRBD2 (7 bases). The CDR3 spans 15 residues. Germline loops: CDR1 MNHEY, CDR2 SVGAGI. Trimming stripped 5 bases from V and 3 bases from J, with 17 bases between. The CDR3 region has the DNA TGTGCCAGCAGTATGGCGGGGGCGCGGGTCTACGAGCAGTACTTC. This gives the protein CASSMAGARVYEQYF.

The chain couples TRBV6-2 or TRBV6-3 to TRBJ2-7; D might be TRBD2 (5 bases). The CDR3 is 16 residues long. The V end was cut by 4 bases, the J end by 7 bases, with 23 bases between. CDR1 and CDR2 from the germline V gene are MNHEY and SVGEGT. The CDR3 DNA reads as TGTGCCAGCAGTTCCCGCGGGCCTAGCTCCTACAATGAGCAGTACTTC. Translating it yields CASSSRGPSSYNEQYF.